Presented here are 5 T cell receptor beta chains from one specimen sequenced in a study of CD8 T cells in ankylosing spondylitis. TCRdb independently ran MiXCR on the 5' RACE reads; one entry per CDR3 protein. The sample yields 300,000 to 400,000 distinct CDR3 sequences, roughly 20% seen once. Sequencing used blood, either unsorted or a sorted T cell fraction (not recorded which). All receptors derive from a male donor with ankylosing spondylitis or in good health (not recorded which).

The chain employs TRBV10-1 and TRBJ2-7; D is uncertain. Germline V gives CDR1 WNHNN, CDR2 SYGVQD (reference sequence). The V end was cut by 2 bases, the J end by 5 bases, with 16 bases between. CDR3 length equals 15 residues. CDR3 bases: TGCGCCAGCAGTGAGGATCCCTCACCGGCCGACGAGCAGTACTTC. As protein: CASSEDPSPADEQYF.

This clonotype was detected a few times. CDR3 region: CSVPGDRFDYGYTF. The CDR3 region has the DNA TGCAGCGTTCCAGGTGACAGATTTGACTATGGCTACACCTTC. This chain links TRBV29-1 with TRBJ1-2, with D tentatively TRBD1 (5 bases). Germline CDR1 reads SQVTM; CDR2 reads ANQGSEA. The CDR3 consists of 14 residues. Trimming cost V 5 bases and J 3 bases, with 16 bases left between them.

This clonotype was seen a handful of times. The genes are TRBV5-6 and TRBJ2-2; D is unresolved. V dropped 2 bases and J dropped 4 bases, with 6 bases sitting between them. Looked up from germline, CDR1 is SGHDT and CDR2 is YYEEEE. The CDR3 is 13 amino acids. CDR3 protein: CASSFGSTGELFF. Here the CDR3 DNA reads TGTGCCAGCAGCTTCGGGTCCACCGGGGAGCTGTTTTTT.

This clonotype was seen a few times. The V call is TRBV5-1, the J call TRBJ2-5, with 10 bases lining up with TRBD1. V lost 4 bases, J lost 3 bases, and 9 bases stayed unmatched. The CDR3 totals 16 residues. Germline CDR1 is SGHRS and CDR2 is YFSETQ. CDR3 in DNA: TGCGCCAGCAGCGCATCCCCCGGGACAGGGGAAGAGACCCAGTACTTC. Translation: CASSASPGTGEETQYF. Full variable domain (remainder filled in from reference TRBV5-1 and TRBJ2-5): KAGVTQTPRYLIKTRGQQVTLSCSPISGHRSVSWYQQTPGQGLQFLFEYFSETQRNKGNFPGRFSGRQFSNSRSEMNVSTLELGDSALYLCASSASPGTGEETQYFGPGTRLLVL.

In this sample, this clonotype turned up a few times. The V gene is TRBV5-1, the J gene TRBJ2-3; D is possibly TRBD1 or TRBD2 (5 bases each). Trimming removed 0 bases at V and 4 bases at J, with 9 bases between. CDR1 SGHRS and CDR2 YFSETQ come from the germline V gene. There are 14 residues in the CDR3. The CDR3 sequence is CASSLVQGPDTQYF. The CDR3 nucleotides read TGCGCCAGCAGCTTGGTCCAGGGACCAGATACGCAGTATTTT.